Given below is one T cell receptor beta chain in context. It lacks a known antigen. Within one base of it there is no much larger clone, and no base qualities were kept. Counted from cysteine to phenylalanine, this CDR3 has 17 amino acids. This entry keeps only the CDR3 DNA: 51 bases, framed from base 1. Trimming takes 3 bases from V and 3 bases from J, and the germline ends sit 17 bases apart. Via the germline V gene, CDR1 is MDHEN and CDR2 SYDVKM. Samples from volunteer blood donors who had recovered from COVID-19 were contributed by a second Seattle source. Whole blood was collected in K2EDTA tubes by collaborating institutions according to the institutions' own protocols. For TCRbeta analysis, collaborators shipped samples as frozen whole blood, isolated PBMCs, or DNA extracted from either of those sample types. This record belongs to a study of blood T cell repertoires in COVID-19 (dated by TCRdb to the early 2020s). Turning to the overall study: The collaborator samples originated in the United States, Italy and Spain and spanned the acute and convalescent phases of COVID-19. The material from the prospective study consisted of cDNA or gDNA derived from T cells, B-cell-depleted T cells, or PBMCs. Deeply sampled blood TCRbeta repertoires from subjects exposed to, actively infected with, or recovered from COVID-19 were included in the dataset. A freely available public database, intended as a resource for researchers studying the immune response to SARS-CoV-2, is where the repertoires were released. The samples were drawn from two sources: the first 160 participants of the ongoing ImmuneRACE study, and 1,000 to 1,500 subjects contributed by 6 global collaborators. The sample metadata nearly always contained a de-identified subject ID, COVID-19 status, age in years and sex. Where available, HLA class I and class II types were taken from metadata supplied by the sample provider and were not determined by assay-based typing.

The immunoSEQ Assay, a bias-controlled multiplex PCR, was used to amplify TCRbeta CDR3 regions from genomic DNA. As for how the authors treated the data: Nucleated cell counts per sample were estimated from amplification of reference gene primers within the assay. To quantify the absolute abundance of each unique TCRbeta CDR3 rearrangement, sequence reads were collapsed and filtered. For each sample, productive Simpson clonality was calculated as the square root of Simpson's diversity index over productive rearrangements. Here the immuneACCESS table is served through TCRdb, limited to in-frame sequences with V and J called. Missing clones are a known gap in these copies; in checked studies unresolved V genes cover under half, and the rest lacks a known reason. V and J calls and clone size come straight from that table; D and trimming were deduced from the DNA. The table for this sample lists 250,000 to 300,000 clones; roughly nine tenths of them were counted only once. About 2.2% of the sample goes to the ten largest clones.

Here is what the overall study found, with its caveats: The quantity of clinical and demographic metadata differed by source and by participant and was supplied without curation.

The sequence was obtained from a woman aged 50 to 65 who had recovered from COVID-19. The sample consisted of peripheral blood. The V gene is TRBV28 and the J gene is TRBJ1-4; a tentative D match to TRBD1 spans 5 bases. The CDR3 sequence is CASSFLGGRGSNEKLFF. The DNA reads as follows: TGTGCCAGCAGTTTTCTGGGAGGTCGGGGGTCTAATGAAAAACTGTTTTTT.